A single sample gave rise to the 11 T cell receptor beta chains below, sequenced in a study of shared clonotypes between healthy human individuals. Using immunoSEQ multiplex PCR, the repertoire was profiled, and TCRdb retains in-frame clones only, with some absent. The repertoire holds about 530,000 clones, with about 75% as singletons. Material: PBMCs. Every receptor here comes from a woman between 35 and 50 years old in good health. Some clones in this sample may be carry-over from other donors' samples.

This chain uses TRBV13 with TRBJ2-7, with 9 bases aligning to TRBD1. Losses at the gene ends were 5 bases for V and 3 bases for J; bases not matched to a gene: 8. The V gene's germline CDR1 is PRHDT and CDR2 FYEKMQ (reference sequence). CDR3 length equals 15 residues. Here the CDR3 DNA reads TGTGCCAGCAGCCCCTCCGGGGGACAGGGCTACGAGCAGTACTTC. It is translated as CASSPSGGQGYEQYF.

The rearrangement links TRBV7-8 to TRBJ2-5; no definite D call. Germline V lookup: CDR1 SGHVS, CDR2 FQNEAQ. The CDR3 extends over 11 amino acids. The V end was cut by 4 bases, the J end by 2 bases, with 2 bases between. The CDR3 spells CASSWQETQYF. CDR3 coding DNA: TGTGCCAGCAGCTGGCAAGAGACCCAGTACTTC.

This chain joins TRBV9 and TRBJ2-6; 9 bases match TRBD1. V trimming: 3 bases; J trimming: 2 bases; junction bases outside the gene matches: 9. Per germline, CDR1 SGDLS and CDR2 YYNGEE. The CDR3 loop spans 18 amino acids. CDR3 sequence: CASSASTGGAAGANVLTF. The CDR3 DNA is TGTGCCAGCAGCGCATCCACAGGGGGCGCGGCTGGGGCCAACGTCCTGACTTTC.

This clone came up once. The same CDR3 also results from other DNA sequences found in this sample. The CDR3 region is CAWARGQVTDTQYF. The CDR3 DNA reads as TGTGCCTGGGCCCGGGGACAGGTCACAGATACGCAGTATTTT. The V call is TRBV30, the J call TRBJ2-3; 8 bases map to TRBD1. V shed 5 bases and J 2 bases; nucleotides not matched to a gene: 6. Germline CDR1 is GTSNPN and CDR2 is SVGIG (reference sequence). The CDR3 is 14 amino acids.

This sequence joins TRBV18 and TRBJ2-5; D perhaps matches TRBD1 (5 bases). Per the germline V gene, CDR1 is KGHSH and CDR2 is LQKENI. This CDR3 spans 14 amino acids. Trimming removed 2 bases from V and 4 bases from J, with 11 bases in between. CDR3 amino acids: CASSPAAGLETQYF. The CDR3 bases are TGTGCCAGCTCACCAGCGGCAGGGTTAGAGACCCAGTACTTC.

J is TRBJ2-1 and V is TRBV5-6; D call uncertain. This CDR3 has 14 amino acids. Germline-derived CDR1 and CDR2 are SGHDT and YYEEEE. V dropped 0 bases and J dropped 8 bases, with 12 bases sitting between them. Here the CDR3 reads CASSLGVWADEQFF. CDR3 DNA sequence: TGTGCCAGCAGCTTGGGGGTCTGGGCCGATGAGCAGTTCTTC.

This chain connects TRBV7-2 to TRBJ2-3; D may be TRBD2 (6 bases). The CDR3 is 15 amino acids. The V end lost 5 bases, the J end lost 5 bases, and 17 bases lay between the germline ends. Looked up from germline, CDR1 is SGHTA and CDR2 is FQGNSA. CDR3 DNA: TGTGCCAGCAGCCCCCTCGGTTGGCGGGGAGATACGCAGTATTTT. It encodes CASSPLGWRGDTQYF. Using reference TRBV7-2 and TRBJ2-3 for the parts outside the CDR3, the full variable domain is GAGVSQSPSNKVTEKGKDVELRCDPISGHTALYWYRQSLGQGLEFLIYFQGNSAPDKSGLPSDRFSAERTGGSVSTLTIQRTQQEDSAVYLCASSPLGWRGDTQYFGPGTRLTVL.

The chain employs TRBV9 and TRBJ2-5; D remains unclear. Germline CDR1 reads SGDLS; CDR2 reads YYNGEE. The CDR3 extends over 14 amino acids. V lost 2 bases and J lost 5, with 13 bases in between. DNA for the CDR3: TGTGCCAGCAGCGTCGCGGTGGGTGGGGAGACCCAGTACTTC. Translating it yields CASSVAVGGETQYF.

The gene calls are TRBV29-1 and TRBJ2-7; possibly TRBD2 for D (5 bases). The germline CDR1 and CDR2 sequences are SQVTM and ANQGSEA. Deletions cut 4 bases from V and 7 bases from J, with 20 bases between. The CDR3 is 14 amino acids. CDR3 region: CSVGRRSGLGEQYF. CDR3 bases: TGCAGCGTTGGGCGGCGGAGCGGCCTTGGAGAGCAGTACTTC.

The chain employs TRBV7-2 and TRBJ1-1; D ambiguous. The length of the CDR3 is 13 residues. Trimming took 4 bases from V and 4 from J, leaving 10 bases between them. Germline V gives CDR1 SGHTA, CDR2 FQGNSA. Here the CDR3 reads CASSSYQSTEAFF. CDR3 nucleotide sequence: TGTGCCAGCAGCTCCTACCAGTCCACTGAAGCTTTCTTT.

The genes are TRBV10-1 and TRBJ2-7; D is possibly TRBD2 (6 bases). The CDR3 is 13 residues long. Germline V CDR1 and CDR2: WNHNN, SYGVQD (reference sequence). The CDR3: CAGVEGRIDEQYF. DNA of the CDR3: TGCGCTGGAGTTGAGGGGAGGATTGACGAGCAGTACTTC.